Listed here is a single T cell receptor beta chain. TCRdb's table, derived via immunoSEQ multiplex PCR, lists solely in-frame clones and lacks some. This sample carries hundreds of thousands of clones, 86% of them seen once, and the ten largest clones take about 11%. Sample treatment: over 15 received Ad26.COV2.S at low or high dose, single or two shots; 5 received placebo; per-sample allocation not given. Day 63 after the first vaccine or placebo injection was the time point for sampling. The data belong to a study of Ad26.COV2.S vaccination and SARS-CoV-2 variants. As for the study in general: Ad26.COV2.S, an intramuscular injection, was given once or twice 56 days apart.

The specimen was peripheral blood, collected in a trial of Ad26.COV2.S vaccine versus placebo. The receptor comes from a person between 18 and 65 years old who received the Ad26.COV2.S COVID-19 vaccine or a placebo.

The CDR3 here is CASSQGQRWNEQFF. As DNA, the CDR3 is TGTGCCAGCAGCCAAGGTCAAAGGTGGAATGAGCAGTTCTTC. The gene calls are TRBV14 and TRBJ2-1; D unclear. The CDR3 runs to 14 residues. Trimming took 1 base from V and 7 from J, leaving 11 bases between them. In germline, CDR1 is SGHDN, CDR2 FVKESK. The variable domain in full, with the rest retrieved from reference TRBV14 and TRBJ2-1, is EAGVTQFPSHSVIEKGQTVTLRCDPISGHDNLYWYRRVMGKEIKFLLHFVKESKQDESGMPNNRFLAERTGGTYSTLKVQPAELEDSGVYFCASSQGQRWNEQFFGPGTRLTVL.